This TCR beta chain derives from a study of siplizumab effects on memory and regulatory T cells. On this clone: Its antigen is unidentified.

The data were produced by immunoSEQ multiplex PCR, yet TCRdb's version contains in-frame clones alone and is incomplete. The profile shows 85,000 to 120,000 clones, roughly nine tenths of them singletons. Overall study results and limits: There appeared to be greater diversity in naive T cells than in memory cells, and naive T cells seemed major contributors to the alloresponse.

Germline V CDR1 and CDR2: DFQATT, SNEGSKA (reference sequence). V lost 6 bases to trimming and J lost 8 bases, with 11 bases between them. The CDR3 contains 11 residues. The J gene is TRBJ1-3, the V gene TRBV20-1, with unresolved D. The source is a human donor in good health. The sample comprised CD4+ T cells sorted from blood. The CDR3 here is CSAERKDTIYF. CDR3 DNA sequence: TGCAGTGCCGAGAGAAAGGACACCATATATTTT.